These 26 T cell receptor beta chains originate from one sample sequenced in a study of circulating CD8 cells and anti-PD-1 response in melanoma. The QIAseq Immune Repertoire TCR panel built the libraries from roughly 15 ng of total RNA. Each CDR3 protein is one row after TCRdb ran MiXCR on the reads. The profile shows about 550 distinct CDR3 sequences, 6.9% of them singletons. Sorting of live CD3+CD8+TCRalphabeta+ cells by PD-1 and/or TIGIT gave four subsets. The specimen comprised CD8+ T cells from PBMCs, sampled at baseline or after one month of anti-PD-1 therapy (not recorded which). These receptors were collected from a human donor with melanoma.

By share of the sample, this clonotype is large. This chain links TRBV7-4 with TRBJ2-7, with 10 bases fitting TRBD1. V dropped 7 bases and J dropped 4; count of bases not matched to a gene: 19. This CDR3 has 18 amino acids. Germline CDR1 is SGHVT and CDR2 is SQSDAQ. The CDR3 sequence: CASTRGTGAPLRSYEQYF. The CDR3 DNA is TGTGCCAGCACTCGGGGGACAGGGGCACCTTTGCGGAGTTACGAGCAGTACTTC.

Relative to its sample, this clonotype is large. The V call is TRBV7-9, the J call TRBJ2-1; 13 positions match TRBD2. CDR1 and CDR2 (germline): SEHNR, FQNEAQ (reference sequence). V trimming: 5 bases; J trimming: 8 bases; junction bases outside the gene matches: 9. There are 16 residues in the CDR3. CDR3 sequence reads: CASSPLAGGPRDEQFF. In DNA, the CDR3 is TGTGCCAGCAGCCCACTAGCGGGGGGGCCGAGAGATGAGCAGTTCTTC.

The genes are TRBV11-2 and TRBJ2-2; D might be TRBD2 (6 bases). V was trimmed by 5 bases and J by 5 bases, leaving 9 bases between them. CDR1 is SGHAT, CDR2 FQNNGV, per germline. The length of the CDR3 is 13 residues. The CDR3 sequence is CASSEGLTGELFF. Written as DNA, the CDR3 is TGTGCCAGCAGCGAAGGACTAACCGGGGAGCTGTTTTTT.

This clonotype is termed large. The J gene is TRBJ2-3, the V gene TRBV2, with D perhaps given as TRBD1 or TRBD2 (5 bases each). There are 16 residues in the CDR3. V was pared by 4 bases and J by 6 bases, with 20 bases between. The germline CDR1 and CDR2 sequences are SNHLY and FYNNEI. The CDR3: CASSVIWGSPTDTQYF. The CDR3 DNA reads TGTGCCAGCAGTGTCATTTGGGGGAGCCCGACGGATACGCAGTATTTT.

By frequency in the sample, this clonotype is large. This rearrangement joins TRBV28 to TRBJ2-1, with 8 bases aligning to TRBD1. CDR3 size: 14 residues. Germline loops: CDR1 MDHEN, CDR2 SYDVKM. After removal of 4 bases from V and 8 bases from J, the junction contained 7 bases not matched to a gene. The CDR3 sequence: CASSSQGANYEQFF. CDR3 nucleotides: TGTGCCAGCAGTTCCCAGGGGGCGAATTATGAGCAGTTCTTC. Supplemented by reference TRBV28 and TRBJ2-1, the full variable domain reads DVKVTQSSRYLVKRTGEKVFLECVQDMDHENMFWYRQDPGLGLRLIYFSYDVKMKEKGDIPEGYSVSREKKERFSLILESASTNQTSMYLCASSSQGANYEQFFGPGTRLTVL.

With respect to this clonotype: The CDR3 carries no conserved terminal phenylalanine or tryptophan, so it likely arises from a read error. CDR3 DNA: TGTGCCAGTATCTGGGACAGGGCGGGCACAGATACGCAGTATTCT. Its protein product is CASIWDRAGTDTQYS. The rearrangement links TRBV28 to TRBJ2-3; 9 bases agree with TRBD1. This CDR3 is 15 amino acids long. V dropped 9 bases and J dropped 1; count of bases not matched to a gene: 8. In germline, CDR1 is MDHEN, CDR2 SYDVKM.

In regard to this clonotype: Since the CDR3 does not end with the conserved phenylalanine or tryptophan, this likely comes from a read error. The CDR3 loop reads CASSRDSPGNIIYL. The CDR3 region has the DNA TGTGCCAGCAGCCGGGACAGCCCTGGAAACATCATATATCTT. The chain has TRBV25-1 and TRBJ1-3; 7 nucleotides agree with TRBD1. The CDR3 is 14 residues long. The germline V gene has CDR1 MGHDK and CDR2 SYGVNS.

This clonotype is large in the sample. The chain couples TRBV28 to TRBJ2-5; D may be TRBD1 (6 bases). Trimming pared 6 bases from V and 6 bases from J, leaving 14 bases between. The CDR3 totals 13 residues. Germline lookup yields CDR1 MDHEN and CDR2 SYDVKM. The CDR3 nucleotides are TGTGCCAGCAGCGGACAGAACGTCAAGACCCAGTACTTC. This translates into CASSGQNVKTQYF.

To note about this clonotype: Being one base from a much bigger clone, this may be a read error. The chain uses TRBV28 and TRBJ2-1; D is uncertain. This CDR3 has 11 amino acids. CDR1 and CDR2 (germline): MDHEN, SYDVKM. The CDR3 loop reads CASSPNSLQLF. The CDR3 DNA reads TGTGCCAGCAGTCCTAATTCACTCCAGCTCTTC.

In its sample, this clonotype ranks as medium-sized (0.01 to 0.1%). The genes are TRBV7-6 and TRBJ2-7; 8 positions agree with TRBD2. CDR1 SGHVS and CDR2 FNYEAQ come from the germline V gene. The junction had 4 bases not matched to a gene; V was cut back by 3 bases and J by 0 bases. The CDR3 totals 15 residues. The CDR3 spells CASSFESGGSYEQYF. CDR3 DNA sequence: TGTGCCAGCAGCTTCGAAAGCGGGGGCTCCTACGAGCAGTACTTC.

This clonotype has just one count. The V and J genes are TRBV5-7 and TRBJ2-4; 7 nucleotides agree with TRBD1. TRBV5-7 is designated an ORF whose function remains uncertain. The CDR3 has 14 amino acids. J was trimmed by 3 bases and V by 3 bases; bases with no gene match: 3. In DNA form, the CDR3 reads TGTGCCAGCAGCTCGGACAGGTTCAAAAACATTCAGTACTTC. Residues: CASSSDRFKNIQYF.

By its share, this clonotype is medium-sized (0.01 to 0.1%). This chain connects TRBV6-1 to TRBJ1-1; 11 bases align to TRBD1. The CDR3 extends over 16 amino acids. The germline gives CDR1 MNHNS, CDR2 SASEGT. V was clipped by 1 base and J by 1 base; unmatched bases: 2. DNA for the CDR3: TGTGCCAGCAGTGAAGAGGGGACAGGGGGGAACACTGAAGCTTTCTTT. It yields the protein CASSEEGTGGNTEAFF.

This clonotype is labeled large. This sequence joins TRBV7-2 and TRBJ2-1; 8 nucleotides align to TRBD1. The germline V gene has CDR1 SGHTA and CDR2 FQGNSA. V dropped 2 bases and J dropped 3; count of bases not matched to a gene: 0. The CDR3 is 14 amino acids. The CDR3 here is CASSLTGGYNEQFF. CDR3 DNA: TGTGCCAGCAGCTTAACAGGGGGCTACAATGAGCAGTTCTTC.

In its sample, this clonotype ranks as large. The chain couples TRBV2 to TRBJ1-1; D ambiguous. V was shortened by 1 base and J by 3 bases, with 18 bases between the two germline ends. Germline V gene data show CDR1 as SNHLY and CDR2 as FYNNEI. CDR3 length: 17 amino acids. The CDR3 reads CASSEVPGTGWDTEAFF. CDR3 bases: TGTGCCAGCAGTGAAGTCCCAGGCACGGGTTGGGACACTGAAGCTTTCTTT.

Within the sample, this clonotype is medium-sized (0.01 to 0.1%). The chain joins TRBV19 to TRBJ1-2, with a weak D call TRBD1 (6 bases). The CDR3 spans 15 residues. CDR1 LNHDA and CDR2 SQIVND come from the germline V gene (reference sequence). Trimming removed 0 bases from V and 6 bases from J, with 14 bases in between. The CDR3 loop reads CASSIDGTRINGYTF. Written as DNA, the CDR3 is TGTGCCAGTAGTATAGATGGGACACGGATAAATGGCTACACCTTC.

This clonotype is labeled as large (0.1 to 1%). This sequence joins TRBV24-1 and TRBJ2-7; D gene ambiguous. This CDR3 spans 13 amino acids. Germline V gives CDR1 KGHDR, CDR2 SFDVKD. With 5 bases removed from V and 5 bases from J, the gap between germline ends came to 12 bases. The CDR3: CATSGGSDDEQYF. The CDR3 bases are TGTGCCACCAGTGGGGGTTCTGACGACGAGCAGTACTTC.

This clonotype rates as medium-sized. Germline and junction disagree at one end, which may indicate a read error. The rearrangement links TRBV28 to TRBJ2-6; D is possibly TRBD1 (6 bases). CDR1 is MDHEN, CDR2 SYDVKM, per germline. This CDR3 has 16 amino acids. The CDR3 reads CASSAGQPSGANVQTF. The CDR3 coding sequence is TGTGCCAGCAGCGCTGGACAGCCCTCTGGGGCCAACGTCCAGACTTTC.

Sample share makes this clonotype large. V is TRBV4-1 and J is TRBJ2-3; 8 bases agree with TRBD1. From germline, CDR1 is MGHRA and CDR2 YSYEKL. The CDR3 consists of 15 residues. V trimming: 2 bases; J trimming: 3 bases; junction bases outside the gene matches: 4. CDR3: CASSQFQGATDTQYF. CDR3 nucleotide sequence: TGCGCCAGCAGCCAATTCCAGGGGGCGACAGATACGCAGTATTTT.

By sample share, this clonotype is large. V and J are TRBV11-1 and TRBJ2-2, with 9 bases identical to TRBD2. Unmatched junction bases numbered 10, after V lost 4 bases and J lost 13 bases. Germline loops: CDR1 SGHAT, CDR2 FQDESV (reference sequence). This CDR3 region has 14 residues. CDR3 coding DNA: TGTGCCAGCAGCTCACGTAGCGGGGGCACCGGGCTGTTTTTT. This sequence encodes CASSSRSGGTGLFF.

This clonotype ranks as medium-sized. This rearrangement joins TRBV6-1 to TRBJ1-1; 10 bases agree with TRBD1. This CDR3 comprises 16 residues. Germline CDR1 and CDR2: MNHNS and SASEGT. Losses at the gene ends were 3 bases for V and 7 bases for J; bases not matched to a gene: 11. CDR3 sequence: CASSELQGTGAFEAFF. The CDR3 DNA follows: TGTGCCAGCAGTGAGCTCCAAGGGACAGGGGCTTTTGAAGCTTTCTTT.

This clonotype is labeled large. The genes are TRBV6-4 and TRBJ2-2, with 9 bases matching TRBD1. This CDR3 spans 14 amino acids. J gave up 6 bases and V 4 bases, and 3 bases lay outside the gene matches. The V gene's germline CDR1 is MRHNA and CDR2 SNTAGT. The CDR3 region has the DNA TGTGCCAGCAGTGTCGGACAGGGGCCCGGGGAGCTGTTTTTT. It encodes CASSVGQGPGELFF.

By sample fraction, this clonotype is large. The chain joins TRBV30 to TRBJ1-5; no definite D call. Trimming removed 4 bases at V and 1 base at J, with 17 bases between. This CDR3 is built from 16 residues. Germline V gene lookup returns CDR1 GTSNPN and CDR2 SVGIG (reference sequence). CDR3 amino acids: CAWTQSPGLSNQPQHF. In DNA form, the CDR3 reads TGTGCCTGGACCCAATCCCCGGGGTTGAGCAATCAGCCCCAGCATTTT. Full variable domain (outside the CDR3, taken from reference TRBV30 and TRBJ1-5): SQTIHQWPATLVQPVGSPLSLECTVEGTSNPNLYWYRQAAGRGLQLLFYSVGIGQISSEVPQNLSASRPQDRQFILSSKKLLLSDSGFYLCAWTQSPGLSNQPQHFGDGTRLSIL.

This clonotype is medium-sized (0.01 to 0.1%) in the sample. The gene calls are TRBV25-1 and TRBJ2-7; weak D call: TRBD1 (5 bases). There are 16 residues in the CDR3. Trimming cost V 1 base and J 4 bases, with 17 bases left between them. Germline V gene data show CDR1 as MGHDK and CDR2 as SYGVNS. The CDR3 region is CASSEWGRVYEYEQYF. DNA for the CDR3: TGTGCCAGCAGTGAATGGGGCAGGGTTTACGAGTACGAGCAGTACTTC.

This clonotype counts as large. The chain carries TRBV10-3 and TRBJ2-7; D call uncertain. Trimming removed 4 bases at V and 1 base at J, with 14 bases between. This CDR3 is 15 amino acids long. CDR1 and CDR2 (germline): ENHRY, SYGVKD. This CDR3 is CAISGAATSSYEQYF. As DNA, the CDR3 is TGTGCCATCAGTGGGGCGGCGACATCTTCCTACGAGCAGTACTTC.

This clonotype counts as medium-sized (0.01 to 0.1%). V usage is TRBV4-2 and J usage is TRBJ2-1; 8 bases match TRBD2. CDR1 is LGHNA, CDR2 YNFKEQ, per germline. This CDR3 has 15 amino acids. V was clipped by 0 bases and J by 2 bases; unmatched bases: 0. Here the CDR3 DNA reads TGTGCCAGCAGCCAAGAACTAGCGGCCTACAATGAGCAGTTCTTC. Residues: CASSQELAAYNEQFF.

This clonotype is termed large. This chain connects TRBV6-4 to TRBJ2-2, with D maybe TRBD1 (6 bases). V gave up 0 bases and J gave up 4 bases, with 6 bases separating them. This CDR3 is built from 14 residues. Germline assignment: CDR1 MRHNA and CDR2 SNTAGT. In nucleotides, the CDR3 is TGTGCCAGCAGTGACTCACAGGGCACCGGGGAGCTGTTTTTT. Amino acid sequence: CASSDSQGTGELFF.